Sequencing of this TCR beta chain was carried out in a study of T cell responses to AZD1222 COVID-19 vaccine. General observations from the study: A mostly white British donor set with more females was recruited, and clonal diversity was possibly underestimated. Reportedly, nearly half the spike-specific TCRs target unmutated variant regions. Receipt of two AZD1222 doses was followed by a rise in Spike-specific TCR breadth and depth.

Both about-4-week and about-12-week second-dose recipients were combined. From germline, CDR1 is SGHNT and CDR2 YYREEE (reference sequence). Trimming pared 2 bases from V and 4 bases from J, leaving 12 bases between. This CDR3 is 14 amino acids long. Data came from immunoSEQ multiplex PCR; TCRdb stores just in-frame clones and leaves some out. The sample carries approximately 77,000 clones, approximately 83% recorded once. A note on this clone: No antigen is known for it.

The material was peripheral blood, obtained 28 days after the second AZD1222 dose. This TCR came from an adult who received the AZD1222 COVID-19 vaccine. This rearrangement joins TRBV5-4 to TRBJ2-5; maybe TRBD1 (6 bases). The CDR3 is CASSLGGDGETQYF. The CDR3 nucleotides read TGTGCCAGCAGCTTAGGGGGAGACGGAGAGACCCAGTACTTC.